This record looks at one TCR beta chain sequence and its context. Antigen specificity is unknown. These data are taken from a study of cytomegalovirus exposure and HLA in healthy donors. Study conclusions and caveats: Analysis performed later showed TCR beta chains linked to HLA being more clonally expanded than equally common others.

The PCR had 60 Vbeta and 13 Jbeta primers. Repertoires were generated with immunoSEQ multiplex PCR, while TCRdb's copy carries only in-frame clones and drops some. The table shows 150,000 to 200,000 clones, with roughly 79% occurring only once. This CDR3 is 12 amino acids long. With 5 bases removed from V and 0 bases from J, the gap between germline ends came to 4 bases. Germline CDR1 reads MNHNY; CDR2 reads SVGAGI (reference sequence). J is TRBJ1-1 and V is TRBV6-6; D is unclear. Sequences were obtained from PBMCs. The receptor's source is a man aged 50 or older in good health and CMV-seropositive. The CDR3 reads CASSPLNTEAFF. The CDR3 nucleotides read TGTGCCAGCAGTCCCTTGAACACTGAAGCTTTCTTT.